The T cell receptor beta chain described here comes from a study of regulatory T cells in long-lasting Graves disease. This clonotype has at least ten counts. Between the trimmed V and J ends, which lost 0 bases and 8 bases, there was a span of 11 bases. Germline CDR1 reads DFQATT; CDR2 reads SNEGSKA (reference sequence). The CDR3 is made up of 13 amino acids. Arm-PCR of CDR3 regions and iRepertoire HTBI primers were used to build TCR beta libraries. TCRdb redid the calling of the multiplex PCR reads with MiXCR, one entry per CDR3 protein. The data hold about 620,000 distinct CDR3 sequences, with 16% observed a single time. As for time point: newly diagnosed GD, antithyroid drugs for less than 3 months. Construction of the TCR library relied on RNA isolated from PBMCs. It was an endocrinology department in Xi'an, China, that provided the patients. These data were also reused for a study on T cells in Graves' hyperthyroidism and ophthalmopathy. From that report: Diagnosis rested on symptoms, serum thyroxine and TRAb, thyroid ultrasound, and orbital computed tomography. Progression to ophthalmopathy was predicted a median of roughly 6.5 months early.

Sequenced material: peripheral blood mononuclear cells (PBMCs), taken at new diagnosis, from a patient treated with antithyroid drugs. The sequence was obtained from a woman in her thirties with Graves disease. The J gene is TRBJ2-1, the V gene TRBV20-1, with D uncertain. CDR3 DNA: TGCAGTGCTAGAGATCCTACAAGCCATGAGCAGTTCTTC. Amino acid sequence: CSARDPTSHEQFF.